A selection of T cell receptor beta chains follows, all from one sample in a study of metastatic and nonmetastatic thyroid tumors. TCRdb re-analyzed the PCR reads through MiXCR. The table has several thousand clones, roughly 33% seen once. Sample: adjacent normal tissue. These TCRs come from a male donor with papillary thyroid cancer or a benign thyroid nodule (not recorded which). Some clones in this sample may be carry-over from other donors' samples. CDR3s include the opening cysteine and the closing phenylalanine or tryptophan. The order of the fields is CDR3 protein, CDR3 DNA, D gene, V gene, J gene, clone size. A D gene is named only where the DNA matches it firmly. Clone size, where shown, is once, few, many, or a class for clones that have expanded.

CASSLGQGFSYEQYF	TGCGCCAGCAGCTTGGGACAGGGTTTCTCCTACGAGCAGTACTTC	TRBD1	TRBV5-1	TRBJ2-7	.
CASSRLLGDEQYF	TGTGCCAGTAGTAGGCTGCTCGGGGACGAGCAGTACTTC	.	TRBV19	TRBJ2-7	large
CASSIPQGARGYTF	TGTGCCAGCAGCATCCCCCAGGGGGCTCGTGGCTACACCTTC	TRBD1	TRBV28	TRBJ1-2	large
CAWSAGQGYEQYF	TGTGCCTGGAGTGCGGGACAGGGCTACGAGCAGTACTTC	TRBD1	TRBV30	TRBJ2-7	.
CASSLGGVLYGYTF	TGTGCCAGCAGCTTGGGCGGGGTTCTGTATGGCTACACCTTC	.	TRBV5-8	TRBJ1-2	.
CASIWGLYRVFTVELFF	TGTGCCAGCATCTGGGGTTTGTACAGGGTATTCACCGTGGAGCTGTTTTTT	.	TRBV27	TRBJ2-2	few
CASSYAGKAFF	TGTGCCAGCAGTTATGCAGGCAAAGCTTTCTTT	.	TRBV6-2/TRBV6-3	TRBJ1-1	.
CSASSGTENGYTF	TGCAGTGCTAGCTCCGGGACAGAAAATGGCTACACCTTC	TRBD1	TRBV20-1	TRBJ1-2	.
CASSPRTGGGNQPQHF	TGTGCCAGCAGCCCCCGGACAGGGGGCGGCAATCAGCCCCAGCATTTT	TRBD1	TRBV7-8	TRBJ1-5	.
CASSLGGRSSYEQYF	TGTGCCAGCAGCTTAGGGGGGAGAAGCTCCTACGAGCAGTACTTC	.	TRBV13	TRBJ2-7	.
CARSNRDSLDTGELFF	TGTGCCAGGAGCAACCGGGACAGCCTAGACACCGGGGAGCTGTTTTTT	TRBD1	TRBV11-2	TRBJ2-2	.
CASSVDLDRGYEQYF	TGCGCCAGCAGCGTGGACCTGGACAGGGGCTACGAGCAGTACTTC	TRBD1	TRBV5-1	TRBJ2-7	once
CASSPRTGREVLINQPQHF	TGTGCCAGCAGTCCCAGGACAGGTCGTGAAGTGTTGATCAATCAGCCCCAGCATTTT	TRBD1	TRBV6-2/TRBV6-3	TRBJ1-5	.
CASSENSLRATSGNEQFF	TGTGCCAGCAGTGAAAACAGCCTCCGGGCAACTAGCGGGAATGAGCAGTTCTTC	TRBD2	TRBV6-1	TRBJ2-1	.
CASSSESGNTIYF	TGTGCCAGCAGTTCGGAATCTGGAAACACCATATATTTT	.	TRBV6-5	TRBJ1-3	few
CASRRDGPSYGYTF	TGTGCCAGCAGAAGGGACGGACCCTCGTATGGCTACACCTTC	.	TRBV28	TRBJ1-2	large